The clone carrying this T cell receptor beta chain showed up just once. The antigen is undetermined. The V segment lost 7 bases and the J segment 4 bases; nucleotides outside the gene matches: 10. Germline V gene data show CDR1 as SNHLY and CDR2 as FYNNEI. This CDR3 region has 15 residues. TCRdb keeps only in-frame clones here, not all; method: immunoSEQ multiplex PCR. The sample lists more than 85,000 clones; roughly 91% were seen once. This record comes from a study of T cell responses to AZD1222 COVID-19 vaccine. Study-level results: The breadth and depth of Spike-specific TCRs increased once two AZD1222 doses had been given. Close to half of spike-specific TCRs reportedly recognize unmutated variant regions. Only five or six individuals given AZD1222 were seropositive at baseline. Sampled repertoires all dated from after the peak T cell response.

This TCR was sampled from an adult in good health. V and J are TRBV2 and TRBJ1-5; 7 bases align to TRBD1. The sample consisted of peripheral blood, taken on day 0 of AZD1222 vaccination. This chain's CDR3 is CASTGGVVGNQPQHF. The CDR3, as DNA: TGTGCCAGCACAGGGGGTGTTGTAGGTAATCAGCCCCAGCATTTT.